Following are 10 T cell receptor beta chains from one sample sequenced in a study of T-cell memory formation after mild COVID-19. Using its own MiXCR run on the 5' RACE reads, TCRdb lists one record per CDR3 protein. The data contain 350,000 to 450,000 distinct CDR3 sequences, approximately 24% of them singletons. Sequencing input: PBMCs or a T cell subset sorted from them (not recorded which). The receptors originated from an adult woman who had mild COVID-19 (a few samples of this study predate the infection). Cell type and time point are not known.

DNA of the CDR3: TGTGCCAGCAGCGCGGACAGGGGGGATGAGCAGTTCTTC. Translating gives CASSADRGDEQFF. The V call is TRBV4-2, the J call TRBJ2-1; 10 bases map to TRBD1. Germline V lookup: CDR1 LGHNA, CDR2 YNFKEQ. Losses at the gene ends were 5 bases for V and 8 bases for J; bases not matched to a gene: 3. CDR3 length: 13 amino acids.

This clonotype was seen only a few times. J is TRBJ1-1 and V is TRBV7-9; 7 bases agree with TRBD1. The CDR3 loop spans 13 amino acids. V dropped 5 bases and J dropped 9; count of bases not matched to a gene: 9. CDR1 is SEHNR and CDR2 is FQNEAQ in the germline V gene (reference sequence). CDR3 residues: CASSDRQGQKAFF. Written as DNA, the CDR3 is TGTGCCAGCAGCGATAGACAGGGTCAAAAAGCTTTCTTT.

The CDR3 loop is CASSLREGTDTQYF. The DNA of the CDR3 is TGTGCCAGCAGCTTACGGGAGGGAACAGATACGCAGTATTTT. V gene TRBV7-2 combines with J gene TRBJ2-3, with 8 bases aligning to TRBD2. This CDR3 is 14 amino acids long. Germline lookup yields CDR1 SGHTA and CDR2 FQGNSA. With V trimmed by 2 bases and J by 3 bases, 1 base remained unmatched.

This clonotype has just a few counts. The V and J genes are TRBV9 and TRBJ2-7, with 8 nucleotides matching TRBD2. The CDR3 is 14 amino acids. Germline lookup yields CDR1 SGDLS and CDR2 YYNGEE. The V and J ends lost 3 bases and 3 bases, in that order; junction bases with no gene match: 5. DNA of the CDR3: TGTGCCAGCAGCGCCGGGAGGGCTAACTACGAGCAGTACTTC. This translates into CASSAGRANYEQYF.

The rearrangement links TRBV6-5 to TRBJ1-2; D is undetermined. Trimming took off 7 bases at V and 7 bases at J, with 13 bases between the two ends. The CDR3 has 12 residues. CDR1 and CDR2 (germline): MNHEY, SVGAGI. The CDR3 loop is CASKERLSGYTF. The CDR3 DNA is TGTGCCAGCAAGGAGAGGCTCAGTGGCTACACCTTC.

The CDR3 coding sequence is TGTGCCAGCAGTTTACAGGGAACTGAAGAGACCCAGTACTTC. It yields the protein CASSLQGTEETQYF. This chain connects TRBV12-3 or TRBV12-4 to TRBJ2-5, with a tentative D call TRBD1 (5 bases). The CDR3 totals 14 residues. V lost 2 bases and J 3 bases, leaving 10 bases between the germline ends.

Only a few counts were recorded for this clonotype. V usage is TRBV20-1 and J usage is TRBJ2-7; D may be TRBD1 (5 bases). The germline V and J ends were trimmed by 5 bases and 4 bases, with 15 bases remaining between them. Germline loops: CDR1 DFQATT, CDR2 SNEGSKA (reference sequence). There are 13 residues in the CDR3. CDR3 sequence reads: CSAPRQGGYEQYF. CDR3 sequence (DNA): TGCAGTGCTCCCCGGCAGGGTGGGTACGAGCAGTACTTC.

This clonotype was picked up one time. The V gene is TRBV30, the J gene TRBJ2-7, with D uncertain. Trimming removed 4 bases at V and 2 bases at J, with 21 bases between. The germline V gene encodes CDR1 GTSNPN and CDR2 SVGIG (reference sequence). The CDR3 sequence is 16 residues long. The CDR3 is CAWTHSPAYSTYEQYF. The CDR3 DNA reads as TGTGCCTGGACCCACTCACCGGCCTATTCTACCTACGAGCAGTACTTC.

This clonotype has a handful of counts. The chain couples TRBV30 to TRBJ1-1, with D uncertain. Deletions cut 4 bases from V and 4 bases from J, with 19 bases between. There are 15 residues in the CDR3. Germline lookup yields CDR1 GTSNPN and CDR2 SVGIG (reference sequence). In nucleotides, the CDR3 is TGTGCCTGGAAGTTGATCAGTAAAATTACCACTGAAGCTTTCTTT. It codes for CAWKLISKITTEAFF.

There are a few counts of this clonotype. The chain recombines TRBV13 with TRBJ2-3; possibly TRBD2 for D (5 bases). The CDR3 loop spans 16 amino acids. Germline CDR1 and CDR2: PRHDT and FYEKMQ (reference sequence). Trimming removed 4 bases from V and 2 bases from J, with 16 bases in between. In DNA, the CDR3 is TGTGCCAGCAGCTCCCCCCGGGGAAGGCTCACAGATACGCAGTATTTT. Translating it yields CASSSPRGRLTDTQYF.